The clone carrying this TCR beta chain was observed at least ten times. Its antigen is currently unknown. From germline, CDR1 is SGHTA and CDR2 FQGNSA. This CDR3 spans 17 amino acids. V gave up 0 bases and J gave up 3 bases, with 18 bases separating them. The authors amplified TCR beta CDR3 regions from RNA transcripts. An opening RT-PCR round employed HTBI primers and preceded a second-round multiplex PCR. TCRdb reanalysed the multiplex PCR reads using MiXCR and keeps one entry per CDR3 protein. The profile covers roughly 160,000 distinct CDR3 sequences, with 39% appearing a single time and roughly 8.9% taken by the ten largest. Diagnosis was based on clinical symptoms, serum thyroxine, TRAb, thyroid ultrasound and orbital computed tomography. PBMCs were isolated from a 10 ml sample of fresh peripheral blood. This entry comes from a study of Graves' ophthalmopathy and Graves' hyperthyroidism. Study overall: No treatment had been given when peripheral blood was collected at initial diagnosis. Study observations and caveats: Most thyroid clonotypes expanded beyond 0.001 frequency were also found in blood.

The sequence came from a man aged 25-45 years with Graves' ophthalmopathy. The rearrangement links TRBV7-2 to TRBJ2-7; D might be TRBD2 (5 bases). The sample taken for sequencing was peripheral blood. The CDR3 loop reads CASSLAWPGSALYEQYF. The CDR3 DNA is TGTGCCAGCAGCTTAGCGTGGCCGGGGTCGGCCCTCTACGAGCAGTACTTC.